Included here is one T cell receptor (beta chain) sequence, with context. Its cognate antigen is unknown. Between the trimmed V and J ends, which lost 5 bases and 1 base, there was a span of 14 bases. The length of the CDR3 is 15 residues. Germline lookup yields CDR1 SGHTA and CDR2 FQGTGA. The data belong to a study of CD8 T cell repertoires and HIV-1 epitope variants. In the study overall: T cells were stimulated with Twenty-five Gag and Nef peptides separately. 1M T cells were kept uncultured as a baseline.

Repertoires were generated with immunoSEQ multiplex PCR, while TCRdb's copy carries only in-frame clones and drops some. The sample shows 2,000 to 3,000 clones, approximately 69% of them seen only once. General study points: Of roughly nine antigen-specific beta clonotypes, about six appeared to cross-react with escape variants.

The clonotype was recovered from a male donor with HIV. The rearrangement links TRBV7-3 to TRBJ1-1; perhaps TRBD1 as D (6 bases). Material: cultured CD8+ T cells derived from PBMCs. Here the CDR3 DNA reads TGTGCCAGCAGCCTTATGGACAGTCCGAACACTGAAGCTTTCTTT. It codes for CASSLMDSPNTEAFF.